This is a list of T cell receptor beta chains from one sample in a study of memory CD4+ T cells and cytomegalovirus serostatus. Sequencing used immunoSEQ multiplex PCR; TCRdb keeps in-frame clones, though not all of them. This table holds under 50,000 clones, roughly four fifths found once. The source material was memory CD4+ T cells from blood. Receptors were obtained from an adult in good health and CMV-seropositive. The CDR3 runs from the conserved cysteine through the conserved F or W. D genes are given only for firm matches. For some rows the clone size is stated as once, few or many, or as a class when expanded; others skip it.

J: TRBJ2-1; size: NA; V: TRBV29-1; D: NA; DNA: TGCAGCGTTGGTGGCAGCCCCAGTTTGGGGACCTACAATGAGCAGTTCTTC; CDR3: CSVGGSPSLGTYNEQFF
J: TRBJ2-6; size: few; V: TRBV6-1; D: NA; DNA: TGTGCCGCCCCGGACGGAAAAACTGGGGCCAACGTCCTGACTTTC; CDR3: CAAPDGKTGANVLTF
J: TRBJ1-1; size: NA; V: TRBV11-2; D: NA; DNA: TGTGCCAGCAGCTTAGTGGGGTCCGCGAACACTGAAGCTTTCTTT; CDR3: CASSLVGSANTEAFF
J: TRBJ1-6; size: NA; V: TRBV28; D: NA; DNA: TGTGCCAGCAGTTTAGCACAGTCCGCCCTCCACTTT; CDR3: CASSLAQSALHF
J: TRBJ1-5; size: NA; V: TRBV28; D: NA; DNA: TGTGCCAGCAAAACTACGCGACGGGGCAATCAGCCCCAGCATTTT; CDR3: CASKTTRRGNQPQHF
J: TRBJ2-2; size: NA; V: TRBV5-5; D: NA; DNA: TGTGCCAGCAGCTGGTCGCCTTTGAACACCGGGGAGCTGTTTTTT; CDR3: CASSWSPLNTGELFF
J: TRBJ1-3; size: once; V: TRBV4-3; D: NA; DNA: TGCGCCAGCAGCCAAGGGTACGACAGCTCTGGAAACACCATATATTTT; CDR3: CASSQGYDSSGNTIYF
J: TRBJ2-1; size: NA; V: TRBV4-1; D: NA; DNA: TGCGCCAGCAGCGAGGGACTCTTATTCTCCTACAATGAGCAGTTCTTC; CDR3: CASSEGLLFSYNEQFF
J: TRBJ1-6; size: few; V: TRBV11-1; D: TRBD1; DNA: TGTGCCAGCAGACGGGACAGGGGGCGGGAATCACCCCTCCACTTT; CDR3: CASRRDRGRESPLHF
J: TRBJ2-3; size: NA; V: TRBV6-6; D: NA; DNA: TGTGCCAGCAGCCTCCCCCAGGGCGATACGCAGTATTTT; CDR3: CASSLPQGDTQYF
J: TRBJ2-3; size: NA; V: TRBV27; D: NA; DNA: TGTGCCAGCAGTTTTTACAGTGCACAGGGTACGCAGTATTTT; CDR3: CASSFYSAQGTQYF
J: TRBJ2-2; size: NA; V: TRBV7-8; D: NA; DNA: TGTGCCAGCAGCTTACGTGACGGGGAGCTGTTTTTT; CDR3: CASSLRDGELFF
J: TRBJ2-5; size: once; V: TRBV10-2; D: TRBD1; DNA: TGCGCCAGCAGTGAAGATAGGGACAGGGGGTCCGAGACCCAGTACTTC; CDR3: CASSEDRDRGSETQYF